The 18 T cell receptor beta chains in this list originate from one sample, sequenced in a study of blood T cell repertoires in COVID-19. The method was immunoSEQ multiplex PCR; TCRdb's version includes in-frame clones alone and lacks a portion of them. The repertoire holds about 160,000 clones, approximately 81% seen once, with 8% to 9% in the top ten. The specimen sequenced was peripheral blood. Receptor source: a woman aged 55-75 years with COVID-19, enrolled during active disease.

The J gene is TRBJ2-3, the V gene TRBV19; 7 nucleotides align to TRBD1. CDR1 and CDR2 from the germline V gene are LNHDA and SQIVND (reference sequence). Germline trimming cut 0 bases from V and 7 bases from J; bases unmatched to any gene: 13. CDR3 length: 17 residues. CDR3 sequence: CASSIESTGAILNTQYF. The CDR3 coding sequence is TGTGCCAGTAGTATAGAATCTACAGGGGCGATCCTAAATACGCAGTATTTT.

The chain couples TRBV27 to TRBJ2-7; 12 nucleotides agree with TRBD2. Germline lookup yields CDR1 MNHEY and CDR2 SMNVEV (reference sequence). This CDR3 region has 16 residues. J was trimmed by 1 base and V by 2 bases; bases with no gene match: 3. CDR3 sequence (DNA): TGTGCCAGCAGTTTAAAACTAGCGGGAGGATCCTACGAGCAGTACTTC. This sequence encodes CASSLKLAGGSYEQYF.

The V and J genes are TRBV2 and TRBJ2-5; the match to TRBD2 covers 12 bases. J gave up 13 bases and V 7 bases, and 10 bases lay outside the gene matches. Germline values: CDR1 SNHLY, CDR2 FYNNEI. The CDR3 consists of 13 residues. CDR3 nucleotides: TGTGCCAGCACTCTAGCGGGAGGGCCCCCGAGGTACTTC. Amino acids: CASTLAGGPPRYF.

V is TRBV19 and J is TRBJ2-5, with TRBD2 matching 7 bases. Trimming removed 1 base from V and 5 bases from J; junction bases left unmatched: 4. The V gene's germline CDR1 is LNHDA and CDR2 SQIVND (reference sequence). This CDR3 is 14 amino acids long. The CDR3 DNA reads TGTGCCAGTAGTATAGGTGGACTAGGCGAGACCCAGTACTTC. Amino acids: CASSIGGLGETQYF.

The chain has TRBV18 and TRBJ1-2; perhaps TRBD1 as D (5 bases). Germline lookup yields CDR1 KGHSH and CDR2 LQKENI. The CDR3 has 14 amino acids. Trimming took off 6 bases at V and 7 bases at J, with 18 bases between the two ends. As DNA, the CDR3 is TGTGCCAGCTCCCTAGACTGGGGGGTGGCTGGCTACACCTTC. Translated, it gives CASSLDWGVAGYTF.

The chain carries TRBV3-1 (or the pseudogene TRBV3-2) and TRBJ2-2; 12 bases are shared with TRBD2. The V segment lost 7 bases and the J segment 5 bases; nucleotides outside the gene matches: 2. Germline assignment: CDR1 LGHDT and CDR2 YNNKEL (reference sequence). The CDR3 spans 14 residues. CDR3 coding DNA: TGTGCCAGCATCACTAGCGGGGGGACCGGGGAGCTGTTTTTT. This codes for CASITSGGTGELFF.

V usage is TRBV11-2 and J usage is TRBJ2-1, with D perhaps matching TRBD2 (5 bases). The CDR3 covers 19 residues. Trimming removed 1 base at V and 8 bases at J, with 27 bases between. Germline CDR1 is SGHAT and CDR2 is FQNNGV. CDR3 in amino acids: CASSLGVSVRVRVQDEQFF. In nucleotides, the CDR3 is TGTGCCAGCAGCTTAGGTGTATCCGTGCGGGTTCGGGTCCAAGATGAGCAGTTCTTC. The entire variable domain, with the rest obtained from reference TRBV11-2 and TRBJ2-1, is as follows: EAGVAQSPRYKIIEKRQSVAFWCNPISGHATLYWYQQILGQGPKLLIQFQNNGVVDDSQLPKDRFSAERLKGVDSTLKIQPAKLEDSAVYLCASSLGVSVRVRVQDEQFFGPGTRLTVL.

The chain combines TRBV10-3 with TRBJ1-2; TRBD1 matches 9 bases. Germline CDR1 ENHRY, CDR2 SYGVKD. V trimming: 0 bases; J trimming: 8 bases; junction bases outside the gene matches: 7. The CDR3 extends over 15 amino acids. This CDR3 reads CAISESGQGFGGYTF. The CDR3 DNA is TGTGCCATCAGTGAGTCGGGACAGGGATTCGGAGGCTACACCTTC.

CDR3 sequence: CASSLDISGNSYNEQFF. CDR3 in DNA: TGTGCCAGCAGCTTGGATATAAGCGGCAACTCCTACAATGAGCAGTTCTTC. The J gene is TRBJ2-1, the V gene TRBV5-6; a possible D gene is TRBD2 (5 bases). Germline V gene sequence: CDR1 SGHDT, CDR2 YYEEEE. V gave up 0 bases and J gave up 0 bases, with 13 bases separating them. The length of the CDR3 is 17 residues.

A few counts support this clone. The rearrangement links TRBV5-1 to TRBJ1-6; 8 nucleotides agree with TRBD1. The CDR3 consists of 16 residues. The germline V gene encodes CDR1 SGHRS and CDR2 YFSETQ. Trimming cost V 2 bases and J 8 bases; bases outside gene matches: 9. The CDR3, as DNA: TGCGCCAGCAGCTTTGGGCTGGGACAGGCCGATTCACCCCTCCACTTT. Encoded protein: CASSFGLGQADSPLHF.

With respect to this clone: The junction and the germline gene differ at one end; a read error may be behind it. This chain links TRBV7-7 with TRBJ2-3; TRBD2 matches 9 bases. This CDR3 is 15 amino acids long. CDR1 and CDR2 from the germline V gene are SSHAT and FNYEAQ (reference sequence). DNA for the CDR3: TGTGCTAGCAGCCTTGGGACTAGCCCCACAGATACGCAGTATTTT. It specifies CASSLGTSPTDTQYF.

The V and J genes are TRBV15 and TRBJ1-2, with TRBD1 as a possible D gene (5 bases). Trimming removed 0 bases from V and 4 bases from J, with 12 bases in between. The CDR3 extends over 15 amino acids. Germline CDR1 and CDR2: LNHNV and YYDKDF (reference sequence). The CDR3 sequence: CATSRDMGLGYGYTF. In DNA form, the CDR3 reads TGTGCCACCAGCAGAGATATGGGGCTGGGCTATGGCTACACCTTC.

Here the CDR3 DNA reads TGTGCCAGCTCACCACCTCCGTACAGGGGGGAGACAGATACGCAGTATTTT. Translated: CASSPPPYRGETDTQYF. The gene calls are TRBV18 and TRBJ2-3; 8 bases are a match to TRBD1. The V segment lost 0 bases and the J segment 3 bases; nucleotides outside the gene matches: 8. There are 17 residues in the CDR3. Germline values: CDR1 KGHSH, CDR2 LQKENI.

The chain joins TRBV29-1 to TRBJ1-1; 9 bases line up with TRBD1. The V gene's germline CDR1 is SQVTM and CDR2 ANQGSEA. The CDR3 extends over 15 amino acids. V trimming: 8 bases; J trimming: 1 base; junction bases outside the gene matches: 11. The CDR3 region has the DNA TGCAGCTCTCACGGACAGGGGTTCGGGAACACTGAAGCTTTCTTT. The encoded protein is CSSHGQGFGNTEAFF.

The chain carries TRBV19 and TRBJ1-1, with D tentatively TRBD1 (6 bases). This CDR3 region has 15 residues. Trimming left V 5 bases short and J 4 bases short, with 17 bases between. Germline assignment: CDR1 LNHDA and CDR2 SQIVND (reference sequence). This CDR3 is CASSPRQEWITEAFF. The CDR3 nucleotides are TGTGCCAGTAGTCCCCGACAGGAGTGGATCACTGAAGCTTTCTTT. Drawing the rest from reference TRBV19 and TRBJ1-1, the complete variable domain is DGGITQSPKYLFRKEGQNVTLSCEQNLNHDAMYWYRQDPGQGLRLIYYSQIVNDFQKGDIAEGYSVSREKKESFPLTVTSAQKNPTAFYLCASSPRQEWITEAFFGQGTRLTVV.

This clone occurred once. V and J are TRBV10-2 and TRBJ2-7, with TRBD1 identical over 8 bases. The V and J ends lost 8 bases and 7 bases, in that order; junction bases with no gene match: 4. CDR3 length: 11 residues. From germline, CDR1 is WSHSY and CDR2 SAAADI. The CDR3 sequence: CASGDRWEQYF. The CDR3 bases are TGCGCCAGCGGGGACAGGTGGGAGCAGTACTTC.

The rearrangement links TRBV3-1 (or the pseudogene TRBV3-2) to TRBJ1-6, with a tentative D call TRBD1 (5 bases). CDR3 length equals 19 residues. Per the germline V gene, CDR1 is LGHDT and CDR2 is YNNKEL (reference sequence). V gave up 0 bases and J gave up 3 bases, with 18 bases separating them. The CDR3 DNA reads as TGTGCCAGCAGCCAAGAACTTAGTTCTCCGGGGGTCTATAATTCACCCCTCCACTTT. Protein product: CASSQELSSPGVYNSPLHF.

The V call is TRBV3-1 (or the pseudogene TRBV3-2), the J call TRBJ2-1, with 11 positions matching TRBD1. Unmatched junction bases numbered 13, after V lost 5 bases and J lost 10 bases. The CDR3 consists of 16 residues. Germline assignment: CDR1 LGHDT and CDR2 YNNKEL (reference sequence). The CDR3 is CASSNHGTGGSREQFF. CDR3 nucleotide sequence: TGTGCCAGCAGCAATCACGGGACAGGGGGTTCGAGGGAGCAGTTCTTC.